The subject of this entry is one TCR beta chain. Antigen: not known. V was cut by 7 bases and J by 6 bases, with 12 bases left in between. The CDR3 covers 12 residues. The germline CDR1 and CDR2 sequences are MNHNS and SASEGT. Full-length variable regions came from constant-region reverse primers plus semi-nested Nested Universal Primer A PCR. MiXCR, applied by TCRdb to the 5' RACE reads, yields one record per CDR3 protein. The sample records roughly 56,000 distinct CDR3 sequences, roughly 30% being singletons. Findings and caveats of the study: In terms of TCR gene usage, tumor memory CD4+ T cells clustered together with blood and lymph node memory CD4+ cells, as well as with lymph node naive CD4+ cells. Tumor Treg TCRs overlapped most with tumor naive CD4+ cells.

Sequencing input: tumor-infiltrating naive CD4+ T cells sorted from the breast tumor. Specified subset: naive CD4+ T cells, CD4+CD45RA+CD25-. The receptor was derived from a female donor with breast cancer. V is TRBV6-1 and J is TRBJ1-1; possibly TRBD1 for D (5 bases). The CDR3 DNA reads TGTGCCAGCACCCGGGGGGGGTCTGAAGCTTTCTTT. This encodes CASTRGGSEAFF.